The rows below give T cell receptor beta chains drawn from one sample of a study of shared clonotypes between healthy human individuals. Produced via immunoSEQ multiplex PCR; TCRdb's table is partial and in-frame only. Of 550,000 to 800,000 clones in the sample, over 65% were seen once. The sequencing sample was made of memory CD4+ T cells sorted from blood. Every receptor here comes from a woman in her 30s in good health. Each CDR3 is given with its conserved first and last residue. The D gene is left open where the match is weak. Only part of the rows carry a size: once, few, many, or a class if the clone is expanded.

>TRBV18|-|TRBJ1-5|-
CASSPGEQQPQHF
>TRBV18|-|TRBJ1-3|-
CASSPDSFGNTIYF
>TRBV4-1|TRBD2|TRBJ2-6|few
CASSPIRLAASSGANVLTF
>TRBV5-4|TRBD2|TRBJ2-3|-
CASSSASGRVDDTQYF
>TRBV5-4|-|TRBJ2-1|once
CASSLRWGEQFF
>TRBV27|-|TRBJ1-1|-
CASSKQGLGAFF
>TRBV27|-|TRBJ1-2|few
CASSPGYGYTF
>TRBV9|-|TRBJ2-1|once
CASSSGGSAYNEQFF
>TRBV5-1|-|TRBJ2-7|-
CASSLGTEGGRSGQYF
>TRBV18|-|TRBJ2-7|-
CASSPQREHEQYF
>TRBV27|TRBD1|TRBJ1-2|-
CASSPAGQGRIYGYTF
>TRBV28|TRBD1|TRBJ1-5|-
CASSGRTGPNQPQHF
>TRBV19|-|TRBJ2-3|-
CASSRKGLPTDTQYF
>TRBV18|-|TRBJ2-1|once
CASSPAGATSYNEQFF
>TRBV28|TRBD1|TRBJ2-2|-
CASSRTGAANTGELFF
>TRBV6-6|-|TRBJ1-2|-
CASSYSKTGAYGYTF
>TRBV4-2|TRBD1|TRBJ1-5|-
CASSQNPGGLNQPQHF
>TRBV25-1|-|TRBJ2-7|-
CASSDAGKAHEQYF
>TRBV7-2|TRBD2|TRBJ2-3|few
CASSPTSGTADTQYF
>TRBV5-1|-|TRBJ2-5|-
CASSLTGRPQETQYF
>TRBV11-3|-|TRBJ2-3|-
CASSLDRLKDIPSFTDTQYF
>TRBV25-1|-|TRBJ2-3|few
CAAIGPYTDTQYF
>TRBV25-1|TRBD2|-|-
CASSPISDSGRNEQYF
>TRBV5-1|-|TRBJ1-5|-
CASSGDVNQPQHF
>TRBV15|-|TRBJ1-2|-
CATSRVGRNYGYTF
>TRBV29-1|TRBD2|TRBJ2-1|-
CSVGPGSGRSEQFF
>TRBV11-2|TRBD1|TRBJ2-2|-
CASSFRTGGGELFF
>TRBV11-3|-|TRBJ2-1|-
CASSLGPPRHNEQFF
>TRBV28|-|TRBJ1-2|few
CASSFGVRGVWGYTF
>TRBV7-9|TRBD1|TRBJ2-2|-
CASSPGTGGTGELFF
>TRBV11-2|TRBD2|TRBJ2-1|-
CASSSTTAGIAGARLFF
>TRBV27|TRBD2|TRBJ2-1|-
CASSLLRGLAGGPRFF
>TRBV5-1|TRBD1|TRBJ1-4|-
CASSLAGTGAREKLFF
>TRBV2|-|TRBJ1-5|-
CASSLDGTNQPQHF
>TRBV7-6|-|TRBJ1-3|-
CASSPTVTGNTIYF
>TRBV10-2|-|TRBJ1-4|once
CASSEYATVGEKLFF
>TRBV7-8|-|TRBJ1-2|few
CASSESAVGGYTF
>TRBV27|-|TRBJ2-3|-
CAINRDGTDTQYF
>TRBV28|TRBD2|TRBJ2-5|-
CASSSELAGETQYF
>TRBV19|-|TRBJ1-2|once
CASTMYSHGRRANYGYTF
>TRBV19|-|TRBJ1-2|-
CASSDIYGYTF
>TRBV6-4|TRBD2|TRBJ2-2|many
CASSGGLAGNTGELFF
>TRBV27|TRBD1|TRBJ1-2|-
CASSDRTGANYGYTF
>TRBV15|TRBD2|TRBJ2-5|-
CATSRKRYGAGQETQYF
>TRBV2|-|TRBJ1-5|-
CASSEEGIGNQPQHF
>TRBV7-9|TRBD2|TRBJ2-1|-
CASSLSSGRATEQFF
>TRBV28|TRBD2|TRBJ2-7|-
CASSGRVYEQYF
>TRBV29-1|-|TRBJ2-3|-
CSVVPRADTQYF
>TRBV6-5|-|TRBJ2-2|few
CASSYSARTGELFF
>TRBV9|-|TRBJ2-3|-
CASSVGPSVPDTQYF
>TRBV7-9|-|TRBJ1-1|-
CASSLAWALNTEAFF
>TRBV7-2|-|TRBJ2-4|-
CASSLPPTGTTVSIQYF
>TRBV5-4|-|TRBJ1-1|few
CASSSLAVGGTEAFF
>TRBV7-8|-|TRBJ1-1|-
CASSLGTQDTEAFF
>TRBV5-1|TRBD1|TRBJ2-7|-
CASSRDRGDEQYF